One sample yielded the 15 T cell receptor beta chains listed below, sequenced in a study of blood T cell repertoires in COVID-19. TCRdb's table, derived via immunoSEQ multiplex PCR, lists solely in-frame clones and lacks some. Of around 100,000 clones listed, around nine tenths were seen once; the top ten hold approximately 5.1%. The sample consisted of peripheral blood. These receptors were taken from a man aged 50 to 59 with acute or convalescent COVID-19.

V and J are TRBV5-1 and TRBJ2-7; TRBD2 matches 8 bases. Germline V CDR1 and CDR2: SGHRS, YFSETQ. Trimming cost V 3 bases and J 4 bases; bases outside gene matches: 12. This CDR3 region has 16 residues. DNA of the CDR3: TGCGCCAGCAGCTCGTACGGGACTAGGGGCTTATACGAGCAGTACTTC. Translating it yields CASSSYGTRGLYEQYF.

The V gene is TRBV7-9, the J gene TRBJ1-2; D remains ambiguous. The CDR3 loop spans 13 amino acids. Germline-derived CDR1 and CDR2 are SEHNR and FQNEAQ (reference sequence). The V end lost 3 bases, the J end lost 4 bases, and 9 bases lay between the germline ends. The CDR3 coding sequence is TGTGCCAGCAGCTTGGAGGGAACCTATGGCTACACCTTC. It translates to CASSLEGTYGYTF.

V gene TRBV3-1 (or the pseudogene TRBV3-2) combines with J gene TRBJ2-2; 13 bases match TRBD2. This CDR3 is 16 amino acids long. Germline-derived CDR1 and CDR2 are LGHDT and YNNKEL (reference sequence). Germline trimming cut 5 bases from V and 5 bases from J; bases unmatched to any gene: 5. The DNA for the CDR3 is TGTGCCAGCAGCTCTAGACTAGCGGGAGGTACCGGGGAGCTGTTTTTT. Translated, it gives CASSSRLAGGTGELFF.

This rearrangement joins TRBV9 to TRBJ2-1, with TRBD1 matching 7 bases. Trimming at V came to 5 bases and at J to 0 bases, leaving 5 bases not matched to a gene. Germline V gene lookup returns CDR1 SGDLS and CDR2 YYNGEE. The CDR3 has 15 amino acids. In DNA form, the CDR3 reads TGTGCCAGCAGACCTTCAGGGGGCTCCTACAATGAGCAGTTCTTC. Translated, it gives CASRPSGGSYNEQFF.

V gene TRBV19 combines with J gene TRBJ2-7; 7 nucleotides agree with TRBD2. Germline loops: CDR1 LNHDA, CDR2 SQIVND (reference sequence). Trimming removed 3 bases from V and 2 bases from J; junction bases left unmatched: 10. The CDR3 is made up of 16 amino acids. Here the CDR3 DNA reads TGTGCCAGTAGTATTGGGGGGGGAGCGGCTCCCTACGAGCAGTACTTC. Protein sequence: CASSIGGGAAPYEQYF.

The gene calls are TRBV5-1 and TRBJ2-7, with TRBD1 identical over 7 bases. V lost 4 bases, J lost 0 bases, and 4 bases stayed unmatched. In germline, CDR1 is SGHRS, CDR2 YFSETQ. The CDR3 runs to 14 residues. CDR3 protein: CASSPGTDSYEQYF. The CDR3, as DNA: TGCGCCAGCAGCCCGGGGACAGACTCCTACGAGCAGTACTTC.

This chain's CDR3 is CASTRIGQNEQFF. CDR3 sequence (DNA): TGTGCCAGCACCAGAATAGGACAGAATGAGCAGTTCTTC. The chain has TRBV6-5 and TRBJ2-1; tentative D call: TRBD1 (6 bases). The CDR3 spans 13 residues. Trimming shortened V by 7 bases and J by 7 bases, and 14 bases separated the two germline ends. Germline CDR1 and CDR2: MNHEY and SVGAGI.

The rearrangement links TRBV10-3 to TRBJ1-5, with D tentatively TRBD1 (6 bases). The CDR3 extends over 13 amino acids. Germline values: CDR1 ENHRY, CDR2 SYGVKD. V was pared by 6 bases and J by 4 bases, with 10 bases between. The CDR3 loop is CAIRDSPNQPQHF. In nucleotides, the CDR3 is TGTGCCATCAGGGACAGTCCAAATCAGCCCCAGCATTTT.

The rearrangement uses TRBV7-9 and TRBJ1-2; tentative D call: TRBD1 (6 bases). V was trimmed by 5 bases and J by 4 bases, leaving 17 bases between them. The CDR3 length is 15 residues. Germline assignment: CDR1 SEHNR and CDR2 FQNEAQ (reference sequence). CDR3 sequence reads: CASSPGGRASYGYTF. CDR3 nucleotide sequence: TGTGCCAGCAGCCCGGGGGGCAGGGCTTCCTATGGCTACACCTTC. Variable domain in full (rest from reference TRBV7-9 and TRBJ1-2): DTGVSQNPRHKITKRGQNVTFRCDPISEHNRLYWYRQTLGQGPEFLTYFQNEAQLEKSRLLSDRFSAERPKGSFSTLEIQRTEQGDSAMYLCASSPGGRASYGYTFGSGTRLTVV.

The count of this clone is one. This chain joins TRBV19 and TRBJ1-3; TRBD1 agrees at 7 bases. Losses at the gene ends were 5 bases for V and 0 bases for J; bases not matched to a gene: 10. The CDR3 is 17 amino acids. Germline CDR1 is LNHDA and CDR2 is SQIVND (reference sequence). CDR3 protein: CASSDPGQPYSGNTIYF. Written as DNA, the CDR3 is TGTGCCAGTAGTGACCCGGGACAGCCGTACTCTGGAAACACCATATATTTT.

The CDR3 region has the DNA TGTGCCAGCAGTGCCGACAGGGACGCGGAATACTACGAGCAGTACTTC. Protein: CASSADRDAEYYEQYF. V is TRBV6-1 and J is TRBJ2-7, with TRBD1 matching 7 bases. The CDR3 runs 16 residues. Germline values: CDR1 MNHNS, CDR2 SASEGT. The V segment lost 4 bases and the J segment 3 bases; nucleotides outside the gene matches: 12.

The chain carries TRBV2 and TRBJ2-1, with D tentatively TRBD2 (5 bases). The CDR3 has 17 residues. CDR1 and CDR2 from the germline V gene are SNHLY and FYNNEI. Trimming removed 5 bases at V and 6 bases at J, with 23 bases between. Here the CDR3 reads CASSQDYTQTGSNEQFF. DNA for the CDR3: TGTGCCAGCAGTCAAGACTATACTCAAACGGGATCCAATGAGCAGTTCTTC.

The chain employs TRBV11-2 and TRBJ1-2, with D perhaps matching TRBD1 (5 bases). This CDR3 is built from 15 residues. V lost 5 bases and J lost 6, with 19 bases in between. Germline V gene lookup returns CDR1 SGHAT and CDR2 FQNNGV. CDR3 DNA: TGTGCCAGCAGCGCTCCGGGACTGAGATTTCATGGCTACACCTTC. This codes for CASSAPGLRFHGYTF.

This chain uses TRBV10-2 with TRBJ1-1; D unclear. The CDR3 sequence is 14 residues long. Germline V gives CDR1 WSHSY, CDR2 SAAADI. The germline V and J ends were trimmed by 2 bases and 2 bases, with 9 bases remaining between them. In DNA, the CDR3 is TGCGCCAGCAGTGAGACAGTCGTAAACACTGAAGCTTTCTTT. The encoded protein is CASSETVVNTEAFF.

The rearrangement uses TRBV11-3 and TRBJ2-1, with 12 bases fitting TRBD2. The V gene's germline CDR1 is SGHNT and CDR2 YENEEA. Losses at the gene ends were 5 bases for V and 7 bases for J; bases not matched to a gene: 6. The CDR3 spans 15 residues. CDR3: CASSPGLAGKNEQFF. The CDR3 DNA reads as TGTGCCAGCAGCCCAGGACTAGCGGGAAAAAATGAGCAGTTCTTC.